This T cell receptor (beta chain) was recorded in a study of blood T cell repertoires in COVID-19. Germline V lookup: CDR1 LNHDA, CDR2 SQIVND (reference sequence). V was clipped by 5 bases and J by 5 bases; unmatched bases: 4. The CDR3 has 14 residues. Generated by immunoSEQ multiplex PCR, the TCRdb table keeps only in-frame clones and is missing some. Of 200,000 to 250,000 clones in the sample, about 87% were seen once. This receptor was taken from a man aged 25 to 45 with COVID-19, enrolled during active disease. Material: peripheral blood. V and J are TRBV19 and TRBJ1-3; 9 nucleotides match TRBD1. The CDR3 bases are TGTGCCAGTAGTGAGGACAGGGGCCGAAACACCATATATTTT. This codes for CASSEDRGRNTIYF.